Listed here are 19 T cell receptor beta chains from one sample, sequenced in a study of T cell repertoires in cytomegalovirus infection. TCRdb recomputed calls from the reads with MiXCR, one row per CDR3 protein. The data hold 200,000 or so distinct CDR3 sequences, with approximately 19% observed a single time. Sequenced input: PBMCs. The receptors stem from a human donor in good health (CMV status not recorded). Some clones in this sample may be carry-over from other donors' samples.

V gene TRBV19 combines with J gene TRBJ2-1; 8 positions agree with TRBD2. This CDR3 is 14 amino acids long. Germline lookup yields CDR1 LNHDA and CDR2 SQIVND (reference sequence). Trimming cost V 7 bases and J 6 bases; bases outside gene matches: 8. The DNA for the CDR3 is TGTGCCAGTACCCCCAGCGGGAGTTTCAATGAGCAGTTCTTC. It encodes CASTPSGSFNEQFF. Based on the CDR3 plus reference TRBV19 and TRBJ2-1, the full variable domain is DGGITQSPKYLFRKEGQNVTLSCEQNLNHDAMYWYRQDPGQGLRLIYYSQIVNDFQKGDIAEGYSVSREKKESFPLTVTSAQKNPTAFYLCASTPSGSFNEQFFGPGTRLTVL.

Ten or more counts support this clonotype. This rearrangement joins TRBV6-2 or TRBV6-3 to TRBJ2-2; D possibly matches TRBD1 or TRBD2 (5 bases each). The CDR3 is 16 residues long. V dropped 0 bases and J dropped 5 bases, with 13 bases sitting between them. Germline CDR1 MNHEY, CDR2 SVGEGT. Here the CDR3 reads CASSYSTGAQTGELFF. As DNA, the CDR3 is TGTGCCAGCAGTTACTCGACCGGGGCGCAAACCGGGGAGCTGTTTTTT.

This clonotype appeared many times. The rearrangement links TRBV5-1 to TRBJ1-2, with TRBD1 matching over 9 bases. The CDR3 has 14 amino acids. V lost 0 bases, J lost 4 bases, and 1 base stayed unmatched. The germline CDR1 and CDR2 sequences are SGHRS and YFSETQ. The CDR3 loop reads CASSLGDRAYGYTF. DNA for the CDR3: TGCGCCAGCAGCTTGGGGGACAGGGCCTATGGCTACACCTTC.

This clonotype was observed a handful of times. V usage is TRBV10-3 and J usage is TRBJ2-7; tentatively, D is TRBD2 (5 bases). The V end lost 3 bases, the J end lost 4 bases, and 16 bases lay between the germline ends. The CDR3 is made up of 15 amino acids. Germline V gene data show CDR1 as ENHRY and CDR2 as SYGVKD. The CDR3 loop is CAISDRRVGTYEQYF. CDR3 coding DNA: TGTGCCATCAGTGACCGGCGGGTTGGAACTTACGAGCAGTACTTC.

CDR3 loop: CASSYGLGARSSSYNEQFF. The DNA of the CDR3 is TGTGCCAGCAGTTATGGCCTGGGGGCGCGGTCGAGCTCCTACAATGAGCAGTTCTTC. V usage is TRBV6-2 or TRBV6-3 and J usage is TRBJ2-1, with D tentatively TRBD1 (6 bases). The length of the CDR3 is 19 residues. The V gene's germline CDR1 is MNHEY and CDR2 SVGEGT. The ends were cut back, 3 bases at V and 0 bases at J, with 21 bases in the middle.

V and J are TRBV6-5 and TRBJ2-5, with D tentatively TRBD1 (5 bases). The CDR3 covers 14 residues. V gave up 2 bases and J gave up 2 bases, with 9 bases separating them. Germline V CDR1 and CDR2: MNHEY, SVGAGI. This CDR3 reads CASSYVQGQETQYF. The CDR3, as DNA: TGTGCCAGCAGTTACGTGCAGGGTCAAGAGACCCAGTACTTC.

This clonotype was seen repeatedly, ten times or more. V usage is TRBV7-6 and J usage is TRBJ2-1; 8 bases map to TRBD2. J lost 8 bases, V lost 5 bases, and 11 bases had no gene match. CDR3 length: 15 amino acids. The germline V gene encodes CDR1 SGHVS and CDR2 FNYEAQ. CDR3 nucleotide sequence: TGTGCCAGCAGCCCGGGAGGAGCGGGAGAAGATGAGCAGTTCTTC. This sequence encodes CASSPGGAGEDEQFF.

In nucleotides, the CDR3 is TGTGCCACACAGGAGACGGGGAACACTGAAGCTTTCTTT. Translated: CATQETGNTEAFF. V gene TRBV7-9 combines with J gene TRBJ1-1; perhaps TRBD1 as D (5 bases). CDR1 and CDR2 (germline): SEHNR, FQNEAQ (reference sequence). The CDR3 extends over 13 amino acids. V was shortened by 10 bases and J by 1 base, with 13 bases between the two germline ends.

This clonotype was counted many times. The chain employs TRBV7-8 and TRBJ2-1, with 7 bases identical to TRBD2. This CDR3 contains 16 residues. The J segment lost 6 bases and the V segment lost 0 bases, leaving 8 bases of the junction unmatched. The V gene's germline CDR1 is SGHVS and CDR2 FQNEAQ. CDR3 amino acids: CASSLALISGTNEQFF. The CDR3 DNA follows: TGTGCCAGCAGCTTAGCCTTGATAAGCGGGACCAATGAGCAGTTCTTC.

This clonotype was recorded only once. V gene TRBV29-1 combines with J gene TRBJ2-3; no clear D gene. The CDR3 is made up of 13 amino acids. With 1 base removed from V and 3 bases from J, the gap between germline ends came to 8 bases. Germline CDR1 SQVTM, CDR2 ANQGSEA. Here the CDR3 reads CSVEGVGTDTQYF. CDR3 bases: TGCAGCGTTGAAGGGGTGGGGACAGATACGCAGTATTTT.

V is TRBV19 and J is TRBJ1-6, with D uncertain. Trimming stripped 7 bases from V and 4 bases from J, with 8 bases between. CDR1 is LNHDA and CDR2 is SQIVND in the germline V gene (reference sequence). This CDR3 comprises 13 residues. The CDR3 sequence: CASTLGYNSPLHF. CDR3 nucleotides: TGTGCCAGTACCTTGGGTTATAATTCACCCCTCCACTTT.

At least ten counts were recorded for this clonotype. This chain joins TRBV7-2 and TRBJ1-1; D gene ambiguous. The CDR3 totals 13 residues. Trimming removed 3 bases from V and 3 bases from J, with 8 bases in between. The V gene's germline CDR1 is SGHTA and CDR2 FQGNSA. CDR3: CASSFRSHTEAFF. The DNA for the CDR3 is TGTGCCAGCAGCTTCCGTTCCCACACTGAAGCTTTCTTT.

In this sample, this clonotype turned up a few times. This chain uses TRBV19 with TRBJ2-5, with a tentative D call TRBD2 (6 bases). The V gene lost 5 bases and the J gene lost 0 bases, with 13 bases spanning the gap. CDR3 size: 15 residues. Germline CDR1 reads LNHDA; CDR2 reads SQIVND (reference sequence). In nucleotides, the CDR3 is TGTGCCAGTAGTGGGGGACTGACGTACCAAGAGACCCAGTACTTC. Amino acid sequence: CASSGGLTYQETQYF.

As to this clonotype: A much larger clone is a single base away; this may be a read error. A read error is likely, as this CDR3 ends without the conserved phenylalanine or tryptophan. This chain joins TRBV28 and TRBJ1-3; D may be TRBD1 (5 bases). Trimming shortened V by 2 bases and J by 4 bases, and 24 bases separated the two germline ends. Germline CDR1 and CDR2: MDHEN and SYDVKM. The CDR3 sequence is 19 residues long. This CDR3 is CASSLISLGQGFEGNTIYL. CDR3 DNA sequence: TGTGCCAGCAGTTTAATTTCACTGGGGCAGGGTTTCGAGGGAAACACCATATATCTT.

This sequence joins TRBV5-1 and TRBJ2-7; 8 positions agree with TRBD2. V dropped 4 bases and J dropped 6; count of bases not matched to a gene: 12. Germline assignment: CDR1 SGHRS and CDR2 YFSETQ. This CDR3 contains 15 residues. The CDR3 DNA follows: TGCGCCAGCAGCCTGTCGGGACTAGAGGGAGTCGAGCAGTACTTC. It encodes CASSLSGLEGVEQYF.

Many counts were recorded for this clonotype. CDR3 region: CASSSTDTDTQYF. For the CDR3, the DNA is TGTGCCAGCAGCTCTACGGACACAGATACGCAGTATTTT. The chain employs TRBV7-3 and TRBJ2-3; D is ambiguous. V was trimmed by 4 bases and J by 2 bases, leaving 7 bases between them. CDR1 and CDR2 (germline): SGHTA, FQGTGA. CDR3 length equals 13 residues.

This chain joins TRBV4-3 and TRBJ2-1; TRBD2 matches 7 bases. V shed 0 bases and J 4 bases; nucleotides not matched to a gene: 6. Per the germline V gene, CDR1 is LGHNA and CDR2 is YSLEER. The CDR3 runs to 16 residues. This CDR3 reads CASSQEGEGLYNEQFF. CDR3 sequence (DNA): TGCGCCAGCAGCCAAGAGGGGGAGGGACTTTACAATGAGCAGTTCTTC.

The chain combines TRBV5-1 with TRBJ2-1; D possibly corresponds to TRBD2 (7 bases). Germline CDR1 and CDR2: SGHRS and YFSETQ. The CDR3 is made up of 16 amino acids. Deletions cut 0 bases from V and 7 bases from J, with 17 bases between. As DNA, the CDR3 is TGCGCCAGCAGCTTGGCGGGACAAAGGGGAGGGAATGAGCAGTTCTTC. Its protein is CASSLAGQRGGNEQFF.

In the case of this clonotype: A much more abundant neighbour one base away suggests this may be a read error. This rearrangement joins TRBV7-4 to TRBJ1-1; tentative D call: TRBD1 (6 bases). There are 13 residues in the CDR3. Per the germline V gene, CDR1 is SGHVT and CDR2 is SQSDAQ. CDR3 in amino acids: CASSSTGVTQAFF. Written as DNA, the CDR3 is TGTGCCAGCAGCTCGACAGGAGTCACTCAAGCTTTCTTT.